These 23 T cell receptor beta chains were all obtained from the same sample, sequenced in a study of T cell responses to AZD1222 COVID-19 vaccine. Libraries were prepared by immunoSEQ multiplex PCR; TCRdb keeps only in-frame clonotypes and omits some of them. The sample contains over 95,000 clones, nearly 90% of which appear only once. Specimen: peripheral blood, collected on day 0 of AZD1222 vaccination. The receptors stem from an adult in good health.

The V call is TRBV9, the J call TRBJ2-3; D is unresolved. Germline V CDR1 and CDR2: SGDLS, YYNGEE. The CDR3 consists of 13 residues. Deletions cut 3 bases from V and 6 bases from J, with 11 bases between. The DNA of the CDR3 is TGTGCCAGCAGCGGGCCTGGCGGCGATACGCAGTATTTT. Translation: CASSGPGGDTQYF.

The CDR3 loop is CATSRDRGGTEAFF. As DNA, the CDR3 is TGTGCCACCAGCAGAGACAGGGGGGGAACTGAAGCTTTCTTT. The chain is built from TRBV15 and TRBJ1-1, with TRBD1 matching over 7 bases. This CDR3 has 14 residues. Looked up from germline, CDR1 is LNHNV and CDR2 is YYDKDF (reference sequence). After removal of 0 bases from V and 5 bases from J, the junction contained 3 bases not matched to a gene.

The genes are TRBV27 and TRBJ2-7; TRBD1 is a possible D gene (6 bases). Trimming removed 3 bases at V and 3 bases at J, with 9 bases between. This CDR3 region has 13 residues. The V gene's germline CDR1 is MNHEY and CDR2 SMNVEV (reference sequence). CDR3 amino acids: CASSFFRGYEQYV. CDR3 sequence (DNA): TGTGCCAGCAGTTTTTTCAGGGGCTACGAGCAGTACGTC.

The chain recombines TRBV7-9 with TRBJ1-6; 7 bases match TRBD1. The CDR3 totals 14 residues. The germline V gene encodes CDR1 SEHNR and CDR2 FQNEAQ (reference sequence). The junction had 4 bases not matched to a gene; V was cut back by 5 bases and J by 6 bases. CDR3 region: CASSPTGANSPLHF. The DNA of the CDR3 is TGTGCCAGCAGCCCTACAGGGGCTAATTCACCCCTCCACTTT.

The chain couples TRBV27 to TRBJ2-1; 11 bases line up with TRBD2. This CDR3 has 15 residues. Germline V CDR1 and CDR2: MNHEY, SMNVEV (reference sequence). Trimming at V came to 6 bases and at J to 4 bases, leaving 5 bases not matched to a gene. The DNA of the CDR3 is TGTGCCAGCAGGTTACTAGCGGGAGTGTACAATGAGCAGTTCTTC. Its protein product is CASRLLAGVYNEQFF.

V is TRBV6-6 and J is TRBJ2-3; 11 nucleotides agree with TRBD2. After removal of 6 bases from V and 4 bases from J, the junction contained 9 bases not matched to a gene. The CDR3 spans 16 residues. CDR1 and CDR2 from the germline V gene are MNHNY and SVGAGI (reference sequence). The CDR3 sequence is CASSLAGGRGADTQYF. Here the CDR3 DNA reads TGTGCCAGCAGCCTAGCGGGGGGAAGGGGGGCAGATACGCAGTATTTT.

V usage is TRBV12-3 or TRBV12-4 and J usage is TRBJ1-2; tentatively, D is TRBD1 (5 bases). The length of the CDR3 is 12 residues. V dropped 6 bases and J dropped 8 bases, with 13 bases sitting between them. The CDR3 loop is CASSRAGGGYTF. For the CDR3, the DNA is TGTGCCAGCAGCCGAGCGGGGGGAGGCTACACCTTC.

The chain is built from TRBV25-1 and TRBJ1-6; 8 positions match TRBD1. CDR1 and CDR2 from the germline V gene are MGHDK and SYGVNS. The CDR3 covers 16 residues. V lost 3 bases and J lost 12; bases outside the gene matches: 13. CDR3 protein: CASSDSNRGARGPLHF. CDR3 coding DNA: TGTGCCAGCAGTGACTCTAACAGGGGGGCACGAGGACCCCTCCACTTT.

The rearrangement joins TRBV4-1 to TRBJ2-7, with D perhaps TRBD1 (6 bases). The CDR3 spans 14 residues. The germline V gene has CDR1 MGHRA and CDR2 YSYEKL. Trimming cost V 1 base and J 3 bases, with 10 bases left between them. The CDR3 DNA sequence: TGCGCCAGCAGCCAAGGAAGACAGGTCTACGAGCAGTACTTC. As protein: CASSQGRQVYEQYF.

The CDR3 region has the DNA TGCGCCAGCAGCCAACTCTCGACCCCAAGGGACAGGGGGCTTTACACTGAAGCTTTCTTT. Amino acids: CASSQLSTPRDRGLYTEAFF. The V and J genes are TRBV4-1 and TRBJ1-1, with 12 nucleotides matching TRBD1. The CDR3 is 20 amino acids. The germline CDR1 and CDR2 sequences are MGHRA and YSYEKL. J lost 3 bases, V lost 2 bases, and 16 bases had no gene match.

This chain connects TRBV7-3 to TRBJ2-7, with 8 bases identical to TRBD1. V trimming: 0 bases; J trimming: 5 bases; junction bases outside the gene matches: 6. Germline loops: CDR1 SGHTA, CDR2 FQGTGA. The CDR3 length is 15 residues. The CDR3 reads CASSLTRDRGNEQYF. CDR3 DNA sequence: TGTGCCAGCAGCTTAACTCGAGACAGGGGCAACGAGCAGTACTTC. Based on the CDR3 plus reference TRBV7-3 and TRBJ2-7, the full variable domain is GAGVSQTPSNKVTEKGKYVELRCDPISGHTALYWYRQSLGQGPEFLIYFQGTGAADDSGLPNDRFFAVRPEGSVSTLKIQRTERGDSAVYLCASSLTRDRGNEQYFGPGTRLTVT.

The chain links TRBV7-2 to TRBJ1-1, with 7 bases lining up with TRBD1. CDR3 length: 14 residues. V gave up 7 bases and J gave up 1 base; unmatched junction bases: 6. Germline CDR1 reads SGHTA; CDR2 reads FQGNSA. CDR3 DNA: TGTGCCAGCACCCAGGGACAGTCGAACACTGAAGCTTTCTTT. Protein: CASTQGQSNTEAFF.

The chain joins TRBV7-2 to TRBJ1-1; no reliable D call. The CDR3 consists of 13 residues. Trimming stripped 5 bases from V and 1 base from J, with 8 bases between. Germline loops: CDR1 SGHTA, CDR2 FQGNSA. The CDR3 protein is CASSAQKNTEAFF. The DNA of the CDR3 is TGTGCCAGCAGCGCTCAGAAGAACACTGAAGCTTTCTTT.

This chain links TRBV4-3 with TRBJ2-1; no reliable D call. The V gene's germline CDR1 is LGHNA and CDR2 YSLEER. V was pared by 3 bases and J by 7 bases, with 13 bases between. CDR3 length equals 14 residues. The CDR3 DNA sequence: TGCGCCAGCAGCCAGGCTTTGGATGGAAATGAGCAGTTCTTC. Its protein is CASSQALDGNEQFF.

The chain uses TRBV7-3 and TRBJ2-1, with D possibly matching TRBD2 (6 bases). Trimming cost V 5 bases and J 4 bases, with 15 bases left between them. The CDR3 is 15 residues long. The germline CDR1 and CDR2 sequences are SGHTA and FQGTGA. The CDR3 bases are TGTGCCAGCAGCCCGTCTCGGGGGACGTACAATGAGCAGTTCTTC. Residues: CASSPSRGTYNEQFF.

This rearrangement joins TRBV4-3 to TRBJ2-1; D is unresolved. The germline V gene encodes CDR1 LGHNA and CDR2 YSLEER. V gave up 1 base and J gave up 12 bases, with 16 bases separating them. The CDR3 runs 14 residues. The CDR3 region has the DNA TGCGCCAGCAGCCAAGCCGGCACTCCCGGACGGCAGTTCTTC. Protein sequence: CASSQAGTPGRQFF.

The gene calls are TRBV9 and TRBJ2-3, with a weak D call TRBD2 (6 bases). Germline V lookup: CDR1 SGDLS, CDR2 YYNGEE. The CDR3 contains 14 residues. V lost 3 bases and J 0 bases, leaving 8 bases between the germline ends. CDR3 DNA sequence: TGTGCCAGCAGCGCGAGCGGGAGCACAGATACGCAGTATTTT. Translated, it gives CASSASGSTDTQYF. The variable domain in full, with the rest retrieved from reference TRBV9 and TRBJ2-3, is DSGVTQTPKHLITATGQRVTLRCSPRSGDLSVYWYQQSLDQGLQFLIQYYNGEERAKGNILERFSAQQFPDLHSELNLSSLELGDSALYFCASSASGSTDTQYFGPGTRLTVL.

The chain uses TRBV3-1 (or the pseudogene TRBV3-2) and TRBJ1-1; TRBD1 might be the D (5 bases). The ends were cut back, 1 base at V and 1 base at J, with 10 bases in the middle. CDR1 and CDR2 (germline): LGHDT, YNNKEL (reference sequence). This CDR3 is built from 15 residues. The CDR3, as DNA: TGTGCCAGCAGCCAAGCCTTGACAGAGAACACTGAAGCTTTCTTT. Its protein is CASSQALTENTEAFF.

The chain uses TRBV7-2 and TRBJ2-1, with 10 bases fitting TRBD1. V shed 2 bases and J 7 bases; nucleotides not matched to a gene: 8. The CDR3 extends over 16 amino acids. The germline V gene has CDR1 SGHTA and CDR2 FQGNSA. The CDR3 sequence is CASSLILGQGSNEQFF. CDR3 DNA sequence: TGTGCCAGCAGCTTAATTCTGGGACAGGGGTCAAATGAGCAGTTCTTC.

The chain has TRBV9 and TRBJ2-3; D uncertain. Germline V gene lookup returns CDR1 SGDLS and CDR2 YYNGEE. V was shortened by 4 bases and J by 4 bases, with 10 bases between the two germline ends. The CDR3 runs to 13 residues. The CDR3: CASSPEIADTQYF. The CDR3 DNA is TGTGCCAGCAGCCCCGAAATAGCAGATACGCAGTATTTT.

This chain links TRBV6-1 with TRBJ2-3, with 7 positions matching TRBD2. In germline, CDR1 is MNHNS, CDR2 SASEGT. The ends lost 3 bases at V and 2 bases at J; junction bases unmatched: 14. The CDR3 is 18 amino acids. The CDR3 nucleotides read TGTGCCAGCAGTGACAGGGTGCCTAGCGGTACTCCCACAGATACGCAGTATTTT. It specifies CASSDRVPSGTPTDTQYF.

The V and J genes are TRBV10-3 and TRBJ2-2, with 10 bases that match TRBD1. CDR1 and CDR2 (germline): ENHRY, SYGVKD. V shed 5 bases and J 5 bases; nucleotides not matched to a gene: 5. The CDR3 spans 15 residues. The CDR3 loop reads CAISTWTGGTGELFF. The CDR3 DNA follows: TGTGCCATCAGTACTTGGACAGGGGGAACCGGGGAGCTGTTTTTT.

This sequence joins TRBV4-2 and TRBJ2-2; TRBD2 is a possible D gene (5 bases). This CDR3 is 15 amino acids long. Germline CDR1 is LGHNA and CDR2 is YNFKEQ. V was clipped by 4 bases and J by 4 bases, with 13 bases between them. The CDR3 here is CASSREGGGTGELFF. As DNA, the CDR3 is TGTGCCAGCAGCCGCGAGGGTGGTGGCACCGGGGAGCTGTTTTTT.